This TCR beta chain was recorded in a study of identical twins. The study, taken as a whole, reports: Conclusions leaned on cross-sectional statistical analysis and did not track the same donors over time.

J was trimmed by 4 bases and V by 0 bases; bases with no gene match: 2. Looked up from germline, CDR1 is DFQATT and CDR2 is SNEGSKA (reference sequence). The CDR3 runs 13 residues. Each CDR3 protein is one row after TCRdb ran MiXCR on the 5' RACE reads. The sample records approximately 500,000 distinct CDR3 sequences, roughly 24% being singletons. To note about this clonotype: The target antigen is unknown.

These same records also appear under a second study, on T cells expressing NK-cell markers.

The chain has TRBV20-1 and TRBJ2-5; 7 bases are shared with TRBD1. The sequence came from a woman aged 18-29 years in good health. The material sequenced was CD4+ T cells sorted from blood. This chain's CDR3 is CSARDPGGETQYF. The CDR3, as DNA: TGCAGTGCTAGAGACCCAGGGGGAGAGACCCAGTACTTC.